This TCR beta chain was obtained from a study of blood T cells in healthy people across ages. Germline CDR1 reads SGHTS; CDR2 reads YDEGEE. This CDR3 region has 14 residues. Trimming stripped 4 bases from V and 8 bases from J, with 18 bases between. The authors ran a second PCR of about 7 to 11 cycles using a sample-barcoded 5' primer and a J-beta primer mix. TCRdb redid the calling of the 5' RACE reads with MiXCR, one entry per CDR3 protein. The sample has over 1.5 million distinct CDR3 sequences, 40% to 55% seen once. V gene TRBV5-8 combines with J gene TRBJ1-2; D is possibly TRBD1 (6 bases). Sequencing was done on a sample of blood. The sequence was obtained from a woman in her forties in good health. The CDR3 here is CASSQFGQPRGYTF. The CDR3 nucleotides are TGTGCCAGCAGCCAGTTTGGACAGCCCCGCGGCTACACCTTC.